This T cell receptor beta chain was captured by sequencing in a study of T-cell reconstitution after alpha-beta-depleted transplantation in children. Molecular barcoding with unique molecular identifiers was used for the TCRbeta library. TCRdb processed the PCR reads anew with MiXCR; each CDR3 protein has one entry. The sample lists around 600,000 distinct CDR3 sequences; under 12% were seen once. This CDR3 has 13 residues. V lost 5 bases, J lost 4 bases, and 12 bases lay in between. Germline lookup yields CDR1 SQVTM and CDR2 ANQGSEA. This rearrangement joins TRBV29-1 to TRBJ2-1; a weak D match, TRBD1 (5 bases). The clonotype comes from a human donor who donated a stem cell graft to a child with acute myeloid leukemia. Sample: PBMCs from the stem cell graft donor, taken from the stem cell graft. The CDR3 sequence is CSVSGIEYNEQFF. The CDR3 DNA sequence: TGCAGCGTTTCAGGGATTGAATACAATGAGCAGTTCTTC.